The entry below gives a single T cell receptor beta chain sequence along with its context. Trimming removed 0 bases at V and 6 bases at J, with 10 bases between. CDR1 is LNHNV and CDR2 is YYDKDF in the germline V gene (reference sequence). The CDR3 runs to 14 residues. Libraries were prepared by immunoSEQ multiplex PCR; TCRdb keeps only in-frame clonotypes and omits some of them. The sample lists 130,000 to 150,000 clones, approximately 84% seen once, with approximately 9% in the top ten. The entry originates in a study of blood T cell repertoires in COVID-19. Sequenced material: peripheral blood. The receptor was derived from a woman of 80 years or more in a cohort sampled during active or convalescent COVID-19. This chain joins TRBV15 and TRBJ2-3; D is uncertain. CDR3 protein: CATSRDTGVDTQYF. The CDR3 nucleotides read TGTGCCACCAGCAGAGATACGGGTGTCGATACGCAGTATTTT.